The rows below give T cell receptor beta chains drawn from one sample of a study of cytomegalovirus exposure and HLA in healthy donors. Method: immunoSEQ multiplex PCR; TCRdb's copy keeps in-frame clones and lacks some. This sample has 160,000 or so clones; 82% occur once, and the top ten carry around 10%. The sample taken for sequencing was PBMCs. The receptors originated from a man between 45 and 60 years old in good health and CMV-seropositive. Both conserved end residues are part of each CDR3. Fields, in order: clone size, V gene, D gene, J gene, CDR3 protein, CDR3 DNA. D genes are given only for firm matches. A row's size may be missing; if present it is once, few, many or a size class.

once,TRBV11-3,.,TRBJ2-7,CASSSQIKPYEQYF,TGTGCCAGCAGCTCCCAAATCAAGCCCTACGAGCAGTACTTC
once,TRBV5-8,.,TRBJ2-5,CASSLFTGKETQYF,TGTGCCAGCAGCTTGTTCACAGGGAAGGAGACCCAGTACTTC
.,TRBV18,.,TRBJ2-3,CASSPPKTRYF,TGTGCCAGCTCACCACCCAAAACGCGGTATTTT
.,TRBV5-8,TRBD1,TRBJ1-4,CASSLANRGRTNEKLFF,TGTGCCAGCAGCTTGGCTAACAGGGGGCGTACTAATGAAAAACTGTTTTTT
.,TRBV6-5,.,TRBJ2-7,CASSYSGAYEQYF,TGTGCCAGCAGTTATTCGGGGGCCTACGAGCAGTACTTC
.,TRBV30,TRBD1,TRBJ1-1,CAWSRWTGPMNTEAFF,TGTGCCTGGAGTCGCTGGACAGGTCCAATGAACACTGAAGCTTTCTTT
.,TRBV7-9,.,TRBJ2-7,CSSSLEQGPLYEQYF,TGTTCCAGCAGCTTAGAACAGGGCCCCCTCTACGAGCAGTACTTC
.,TRBV28,TRBD1,TRBJ2-7,CASSLQGETYEQYF,TGTGCCAGCAGTTTACAGGGGGAGACCTACGAGCAGTACTTC
.,TRBV9,TRBD2,TRBJ2-3,CAGSDGGTSGSSGTDTQYF,TGTGCCGGCAGCGATGGAGGGACTAGCGGGAGTTCTGGCACAGATACGCAGTATTTT
.,TRBV2,.,TRBJ2-2,CASSLRGPNTGELFF,TGTGCCAGCAGCCTCAGGGGACCGAACACCGGGGAGCTGTTTTTT
.,TRBV14,TRBD1,TRBJ2-3,CASSQEGQGSTDTQYF,TGTGCCAGCAGCCAAGAGGGACAGGGGTCCACAGATACGCAGTATTTT
.,TRBV18,.,TRBJ2-2,CASSQLGQNTGELFF,TGTGCCAGCTCACAACTCGGACAGAACACCGGGGAGCTGTTTTTT
.,TRBV5-4,TRBD1,TRBJ2-5,CASSLVSGTGLAETQYF,TGTGCCAGCAGCTTGGTTTCCGGGACAGGGTTAGCAGAGACCCAGTACTTC
once,TRBV9,TRBD1,TRBJ1-1,CASSTQGFGEAFF,TGTGCCAGCAGCACACAGGGGTTTGGTGAAGCTTTCTTT
.,TRBV5-1,.,TRBJ2-5,CASSAPRLGETQYF,TGCGCCAGCAGCGCCCCCCGGCTAGGAGAGACCCAGTACTTC
.,TRBV7-6,.,TRBJ2-1,CASGSGYNEQFF,TGTGCCAGCGGGTCGGGGTACAATGAGCAGTTCTTC
once,TRBV7-2,.,TRBJ1-1,CASSLGPSGDTEAFF,TGTGCCAGCAGCTTAGGGCCCTCAGGGGACACTGAAGCTTTCTTT
once,TRBV18,.,TRBJ1-3,CASSPAGTGNTIYF,TGTGCCAGCTCACCTGCCGGGACAGGAAACACCATATATTTT
.,TRBV7-9,TRBD1,TRBJ1-5,CASSLGDRNQPQHF,TGTGCCAGCAGCTTGGGGGACAGAAATCAGCCCCAGCATTTT
.,TRBV11-2,TRBD2,TRBJ2-1,CASSSRLAKYNEQFF,TGTGCCAGCAGCTCCCGACTAGCGAAGTACAATGAGCAGTTCTTC
few,TRBV4-2,.,TRBJ1-5,CASSQEGSKDQPQHF,TGTGCCAGCAGCCAGGAGGGTTCCAAGGATCAGCCCCAGCATTTT
once,TRBV9,.,TRBJ1-3,CASSVVGAGDTIYF,TGTGCCAGCAGCGTAGTGGGGGCGGGTGACACCATATATTTT
.,TRBV6-1,.,TRBJ2-5,CASSGSPGGGLETQYF,TGTGCCAGCAGTGGATCCCCGGGGGGCGGATTGGAGACCCAGTACTTC
once,TRBV5-1,TRBD2,TRBJ2-1,CASSLGSLTSGGASEKFF,TGCGCCAGCAGCTTGGGCTCCCTGACTAGCGGGGGGGCGAGTGAGAAGTTCTTC
.,TRBV5-4,TRBD1,TRBJ2-1,CASSLPFGQVRYNEQFF,TGTGCCAGCAGCTTGCCCTTCGGACAGGTTCGGTACAATGAGCAGTTCTTC
once,TRBV10-2,.,TRBJ2-7,CASSEPGHSYEQYF,TGCGCCAGCAGTGAGCCGGGACACTCCTACGAGCAGTACTTC
.,TRBV5-6,TRBD2,TRBJ2-3,CASSLTSGIQDTQYF,TGTGCCAGCAGCTTGACTAGCGGGATTCAGGATACGCAGTATTTT
few,TRBV28,TRBD1,TRBJ1-6,CASSLERGRNSPLHF,TGTGCCAGCAGTTTAGAGAGGGGGCGGAATTCACCCCTCCACTTT
.,TRBV27,TRBD1,TRBJ1-4,CASSFGQGLSNEKLFF,TGTGCCAGCAGTTTCGGACAGGGGCTTTCTAATGAAAAACTGTTTTTT
.,TRBV4-1,TRBD1,TRBJ2-7,CASSQDTGTGNEQYF,TGCGCCAGCAGCCAGGATACCGGGACAGGGAACGAGCAGTACTTC
.,TRBV18,.,TRBJ1-1,CASSPTGFEAFF,TGTGCCAGCTCGCCTACAGGGTTTGAAGCTTTCTTT
.,TRBV2,TRBD1,TRBJ2-7,CASRPGQGNYEQYF,TGTGCCAGCAGGCCCGGACAGGGGAACTACGAGCAGTACTTC
.,TRBV4-3,TRBD2,TRBJ2-6,CASSAVLAGVGGANGLTF,TGCGCCAGCAGCGCCGTACTAGCGGGAGTAGGCGGGGCCAACGGCCTGACTTTC
.,TRBV27,.,TRBJ2-3,CASSPRVGADTQYF,TGTGCCAGCAGCCCTCGGGTCGGCGCAGATACGCAGTATTTT
.,TRBV9,TRBD2,TRBJ2-5,CASSVRLAGDSTQYF,TGTGCCAGCAGCGTAAGACTAGCGGGAGACTCGACCCAGTACTTC
few,TRBV6-6,TRBD1,TRBJ1-4,CASSHGTGVNEKLFF,TGTGCCAGCAGTCACGGGACAGGGGTGAATGAAAAACTGTTTTTT
.,TRBV5-6,TRBD1,TRBJ1-1,CASSFTDRDTEAFF,TGTGCCAGCAGCTTCACGGACAGGGACACTGAAGCTTTCTTT
.,TRBV30,.,TRBJ2-7,CAWDTEYEQYF,TGTGCCTGGGACACTGAGTACGAGCAGTACTTC
.,TRBV18,.,TRBJ1-4,CASSPFRDTSEKLFF,TGTGCCAGCTCACCATTTCGGGACACCTCCGAAAAACTGTTTTTT
.,TRBV29-1,TRBD1,TRBJ2-7,CSVRQGDEQYF,TGCAGCGTCCGACAGGGAGACGAGCAGTACTTC
.,TRBV19,.,TRBJ1-6,CASRTLGDSPLHF,TGTGCCAGTCGGACACTGGGTGATTCACCCCTCCACTTT
.,TRBV18,.,TRBJ1-2,CASSPPGFYGYTF,TGTGCCAGCTCACCGCCCGGGTTCTATGGCTACACCTTC
.,TRBV7-2,.,TRBJ1-1,CASSLGRAAEAFF,TGTGCCAGCAGCTTAGGCAGGGCGGCTGAAGCTTTCTTT
.,TRBV15,.,TRBJ1-2,CATSRDSFSNYGYTF,TGTGCCACCAGCAGAGATAGCTTCTCTAACTATGGCTACACCTTC
.,TRBV6-6,.,TRBJ1-5,CASSYGAGFANQPQHF,TGTGCCAGCAGTTACGGGGCAGGGTTCGCCAATCAGCCCCAGCATTTT
once,TRBV29-1,TRBD1,TRBJ2-1,CSTRQGAGDEQFF,TGCAGCACAAGACAGGGGGCCGGGGATGAGCAGTTCTTC
.,TRBV11-3,TRBD2,TRBJ2-1,CASSLGQRGVGYNEQFF,TGTGCCAGCAGCTTAGGCCAGCGGGGGGTTGGTTACAATGAGCAGTTCTTC
.,TRBV28,TRBD1,TRBJ2-7,CASRDRDRDYYEQYF,TGTGCCAGCAGAGACCGGGACAGGGACTATTACGAGCAGTACTTC
.,TRBV10-3,.,TRBJ1-2,CAISADRSNYGYTF,TGTGCCATCAGTGCGGACAGATCTAACTATGGCTACACCTTC
few,TRBV19,TRBD1,TRBJ1-1,CASRTGTGETEAFF,TGTGCCAGTAGGACCGGGACAGGGGAAACTGAAGCTTTCTTT
.,TRBV28,.,TRBJ2-2,CASSLVGKVGELFF,TGTGCCAGCAGTTTAGTCGGGAAGGTCGGGGAGCTGTTTTTT
.,TRBV13,.,TRBJ1-2,CASSLGTNTNYGYTF,TGTGCCAGCAGCTTAGGGACAAACACTAACTATGGCTACACCTTC
once,TRBV30,.,TRBJ1-1,CAWSPDTLNTEAFF,TGTGCCTGGAGTCCTGACACCCTGAACACTGAAGCTTTCTTT
.,TRBV30,TRBD2,TRBJ2-1,CAWSRSGGAKLSEQFF,TGTGCCTGGAGTCGATCGGGGGGGGCGAAACTGTCTGAGCAGTTCTTC
.,TRBV6-4,TRBD2,TRBJ2-1,CASSYLGLAGNEQFF,TGTGCCAGCAGTTATCTAGGGCTAGCGGGTAATGAGCAGTTCTTC
.,TRBV19,.,TRBJ1-1,CASIGREAFF,TGTGCCAGTATTGGGAGGGAAGCTTTCTTT
.,TRBV7-9,TRBD2,TRBJ2-1,CASSKLAGGRNEQFF,TGTGCCAGCAGCAAGCTAGCGGGGGGGCGGAATGAGCAGTTCTTC
.,TRBV19,TRBD2,TRBJ2-1,CASSMIWTSGANEQFF,TGTGCCAGTAGTATGATTTGGACTAGCGGGGCTAATGAGCAGTTCTTC
once,TRBV30,TRBD2,TRBJ2-7,CAGSGGATYEQYF,TGTGCCGGATCCGGGGGGGCCACCTACGAGCAGTACTTC
few,TRBV7-3,.,TRBJ1-1,CASSLTSENTEAFF,TGTGCCAGCAGCTTAACTTCAGAGAACACTGAAGCTTTCTTT